This is a list of T cell receptor beta chains from one sample in a study of CD8+CD57+ T cells in acquired aplastic anemia. TCRdb reanalysed the reads using MiXCR and keeps one entry per CDR3 protein. The data hold 160,000 or so distinct CDR3 sequences, with about 45% observed a single time. Sequencing was carried out using sorted CD4+, CD8+, or CD8+CD57+ T cells (not recorded which) from PBMCs. Receptors originate from a human donor with aplastic anemia. The CDR3 runs from the conserved cysteine through the conserved F or W.

v_gene	CDR3aa
TRBV9	CASSHSSYEQYF
TRBV28	CASSPTGQANTEAFF
TRBV5-1	CASSLGAGGLHEQYF
TRBV6-1	CASSQSRGRADTQYF
TRBV20-1	CSARNKYEQYF
TRBV7-9	CASSHTGLGTYEQYF
TRBV7-2	CASSRVGQGIDGYTF
TRBV7-2	CASSPNAPTTSGNTIYF
TRBV7-8	CASSSIGEQYF
TRBV5-4	CASSSFLGGQGNEQFF
TRBV13	CASSSRGINEQFF
TRBV7-9	CASSLEGQGMEETQYF
TRBV7-2	CASSLGSGGINTIYF
TRBV7-3	CASSLAGVAYNEQYF
TRBV4-3	CASSQDTGLPGNEQFF
TRBV5-4	CASSPRLAEETQYF
TRBV10-3	CAISSGGLAGVGQYF
TRBV2	CASSVPGVDIQYF
TRBV7-2	CASRLGGSYEQYF
TRBV19	CASSTDQPQHF
TRBV20-1	CSASRAGGFYEQYF
TRBV18	CASSPDRVHGYGYTF
TRBV7-2	CASSLAGSGEQFF
TRBV6-4	CASSDRDTIPYNEQFF
TRBV19	CASSLPPGGVSYEQYF
TRBV29-1	CSSGLYTDTQYF
TRBV20-1	CSARQGLWYEQYF
TRBV5-1	CASRPGLQANEQFF
TRBV20-1	CSATDHGQGGWRGLGETQYF
TRBV20-1	CSASMAASTDTQYF
TRBV24-1	CATRRQGSTEAFF
TRBV7-8	CASSVGGTQAFF
TRBV10-1	CASSDGRRNTEAFF
TRBV9	CASSAGLAGGSYNEQFF
TRBV27	CASSPRDWAYEQYF
TRBV5-1	CASTLTGLAGYNEQFF